This T cell receptor (beta chain) was identified during a study of shared clonotypes between healthy human individuals. Concerning this clone itself: Other nucleotide sequences in the sample specify the same CDR3.

Repertoires were generated with immunoSEQ multiplex PCR, while TCRdb's copy carries only in-frame clones and drops some. The sample lists about a million clones, roughly 72% seen once, with about 1.5% in the top ten. CDR1 and CDR2 (germline): SGHRS, YFSETQ. The CDR3 extends over 14 amino acids. Trimming removed 4 bases from V and 0 bases from J; junction bases left unmatched: 2. This receptor was obtained from a young man in good health. This sequence joins TRBV5-1 and TRBJ1-2, with 8 positions matching TRBD1. The sequenced sample consisted of memory CD4+ T cells sorted from blood. As for subset: CD45RA-negative fraction. As DNA, the CDR3 is TGCGCCAGCAGCCCGACAGGGGCTAACTATGGCTACACCTTC. Translating gives CASSPTGANYGYTF.